Presented here are 30 T cell receptor beta chains from one specimen sequenced in a study of T cells in Graves' hyperthyroidism and ophthalmopathy. RNA transcripts were the template for amplifying TCR beta CDR3 regions. HTBI primers were employed in a first-round RT-PCR of the TCR CDR3. TCRdb re-derived calls from the multiplex PCR reads in MiXCR, one entry per CDR3 protein. The repertoire holds about 290,000 distinct CDR3 sequences, with about an eighth as singletons. Input material: blood. The source is a woman in her 30s with Graves' hyperthyroidism that later progressed to Graves' ophthalmopathy.

The chain recombines TRBV5-1 with TRBJ1-1; perhaps TRBD1 as D (5 bases). The V and J ends lost 3 bases and 1 base respectively, with 13 bases between them. The CDR3 is made up of 15 amino acids. Germline loops: CDR1 SGHRS, CDR2 YFSETQ. This chain's CDR3 is CASSSLRGPNTEAFF. The CDR3 DNA follows: TGCGCCAGCAGCTCGCTCCGGGGCCCGAACACTGAAGCTTTCTTT. Filled out from reference TRBV5-1 and TRBJ1-1, the complete variable domain reads KAGVTQTPRYLIKTRGQQVTLSCSPISGHRSVSWYQQTPGQGLQFLFEYFSETQRNKGNFPGRFSGRQFSNSRSEMNVSTLELGDSALYLCASSSLRGPNTEAFFGQGTRLTVV.

There are a few counts of this clonotype. The genes are TRBV27 and TRBJ2-1; tentatively, D is TRBD1 (6 bases). Trimming stripped 5 bases from V and 1 base from J, with 12 bases between. This CDR3 has 15 residues. Looked up from germline, CDR1 is MNHEY and CDR2 is SMNVEV (reference sequence). The DNA for the CDR3 is TGTGCCAGCAGTCTAAACAGGGAATCCTACAATGAGCAGTTCTTC. Protein product: CASSLNRESYNEQFF.

This clonotype was counted many times. This chain uses TRBV11-2 with TRBJ2-2, with D maybe TRBD2 (5 bases). The germline gives CDR1 SGHAT, CDR2 FQNNGV. The germline V and J ends were trimmed by 5 bases and 6 bases, with 13 bases remaining between them. The CDR3 totals 14 residues. CDR3 loop: CASSTLKRSGELFF. The CDR3 DNA sequence: TGTGCCAGCAGCACCCTTAAGCGGTCCGGGGAGCTGTTTTTT.

At least ten counts were recorded for this clonotype. V gene TRBV20-1 combines with J gene TRBJ1-1; a weak D match, TRBD1 (5 bases). The V end lost 2 bases, the J end lost 4 bases, and 17 bases lay between the germline ends. The CDR3 is 15 amino acids. CDR1 and CDR2 (germline): DFQATT, SNEGSKA (reference sequence). CDR3 region: CSARLPTVSGTEAFF. CDR3 coding DNA: TGCAGTGCTAGACTTCCGACAGTTTCCGGCACTGAAGCTTTCTTT.

In its sample, this clonotype was seen a few times. The rearrangement joins TRBV4-2 to TRBJ2-1; D is perhaps TRBD2 (5 bases). Per the germline V gene, CDR1 is LGHNA and CDR2 is YNFKEQ. The CDR3 is 17 amino acids. Trimming shortened V by 1 base and J by 3 bases, and 16 bases separated the two germline ends. The CDR3 protein is CASSQVLEGVGYNEQFF. The CDR3 coding sequence is TGTGCCAGCAGCCAAGTTCTCGAGGGAGTAGGCTACAATGAGCAGTTCTTC.

The chain joins TRBV24-1 to TRBJ2-7; 11 bases match TRBD2. The length of the CDR3 is 15 residues. The J segment lost 1 base and the V segment lost 4 bases, leaving 2 bases of the junction unmatched. Looked up from germline, CDR1 is KGHDR and CDR2 is SFDVKD. CDR3 residues: CATSDGTSGSYEQYF. The CDR3 nucleotides read TGTGCCACCAGTGACGGGACTAGCGGTTCCTACGAGCAGTACTTC.

This clonotype was seen many times. CDR3: CASSPPVRYEQYF. The CDR3 bases are TGTGCCAGCTCGCCCCCGGTGCGCTACGAGCAGTACTTC. The chain links TRBV18 to TRBJ2-7; unclear D gene. This CDR3 is 13 amino acids long. The V gene's germline CDR1 is KGHSH and CDR2 LQKENI. Trimming removed 6 bases at V and 3 bases at J, with 12 bases between. Drawing the rest from reference TRBV18 and TRBJ2-7, the complete variable domain is NAGVMQNPRHLVRRRGQEARLRCSPMKGHSHVYWYRQLPEEGLKFMVYLQKENIIDESGMPKERFSAEFPKEGPSILRIQQVVRGDSAAYFCASSPPVRYEQYFGPGTRLTVT.

This clonotype was seen a few times. The chain combines TRBV30 with TRBJ2-4; TRBD2 is a possible D gene (5 bases). Between the trimmed V and J ends, which lost 8 bases and 2 bases, there was a span of 13 bases. Per the germline V gene, CDR1 is GTSNPN and CDR2 is SVGIG (reference sequence). This CDR3 contains 13 residues. CDR3 residues: CARQDGTKNIQYF. The CDR3 region has the DNA TGTGCCCGCCAGGACGGGACCAAAAACATTCAGTACTTC. Drawing the rest from reference TRBV30 and TRBJ2-4, the complete variable domain is SQTIHQWPATLVQPVGSPLSLECTVEGTSNPNLYWYRQAAGRGLQLLFYSVGIGQISSEVPQNLSASRPQDRQFILSSKKLLLSDSGFYLCARQDGTKNIQYFGAGTRLSVL.

V usage is TRBV6-6 and J usage is TRBJ1-5; D unclear. Germline V gives CDR1 MNHNY, CDR2 SVGAGI (reference sequence). This CDR3 spans 15 amino acids. Deletions cut 2 bases from V and 3 bases from J, with 11 bases between. The CDR3 reads CASSYPGRVNQPQHF. The CDR3, as DNA: TGTGCCAGCAGTTACCCGGGGAGGGTCAATCAGCCCCAGCATTTT.

This clonotype was counted ten times or more. Here the CDR3 reads CAWSVGTGSQPQHF. CDR3 coding DNA: TGTGCCTGGAGTGTAGGGACAGGGAGTCAGCCCCAGCATTTT. The chain combines TRBV30 with TRBJ1-5, with TRBD1 identical over 9 bases. The CDR3 length is 14 residues. The V gene end was trimmed by 0 bases and the J gene end by 6 bases; junction bases not matched to a gene: 3. The germline CDR1 and CDR2 sequences are GTSNPN and SVGIG (reference sequence).

This clonotype has a count of ten or more. This chain connects TRBV7-2 to TRBJ2-7; weak D call: TRBD2 (7 bases). Germline CDR1 reads SGHTA; CDR2 reads FQGNSA. The CDR3 covers 15 residues. V lost 5 bases, J lost 1 base, and 15 bases lay in between. The CDR3 spells CASSRVSGTSYEQYF. CDR3 in DNA: TGTGCCAGCAGCCGAGTAAGCGGGACATCCTACGAGCAGTACTTC.

This clonotype was detected only a few times. This chain links TRBV7-9 with TRBJ2-1; 14 bases fit TRBD2. The V and J ends lost 5 bases and 7 bases, in that order; junction bases with no gene match: 10. The CDR3 runs 17 residues. Per germline, CDR1 SEHNR and CDR2 FQNEAQ (reference sequence). CDR3 sequence: CASSPPGLAGVRNEQFF. The CDR3 region has the DNA TGTGCCAGCAGCCCGCCGGGACTAGCGGGAGTAAGGAATGAGCAGTTCTTC.

There are many counts of this clonotype. This sequence joins TRBV12-3 or TRBV12-4 and TRBJ2-7; D remains unclear. The CDR3 is 14 residues long. With 5 bases removed from V and 3 bases from J, the gap between germline ends came to 14 bases. The CDR3 protein is CASSPRTESYEQYF. CDR3 bases: TGTGCCAGCAGTCCACGGACGGAGAGCTACGAGCAGTACTTC.

This clonotype was recorded at least ten times. The CDR3 DNA reads as TGCAGCGTGGTAGCGGGAGCCGGGGGGAATGAGCAGTTCTTC. It yields the protein CSVVAGAGGNEQFF. V is TRBV29-1 and J is TRBJ2-1; 9 bases are a match to TRBD2. Germline-derived CDR1 and CDR2 are SQVTM and ANQGSEA. J lost 7 bases, V lost 6 bases, and 10 bases had no gene match. The CDR3 has 14 amino acids.

This clonotype appeared many times. The chain combines TRBV7-9 with TRBJ1-1; the D gene is possibly TRBD1 (6 bases). V was clipped by 5 bases and J by 3 bases, with 19 bases between them. The germline V gene has CDR1 SEHNR and CDR2 FQNEAQ (reference sequence). CDR3 length: 16 amino acids. This CDR3 is CASSLLAGGADTEAFF. The CDR3 nucleotides read TGTGCCAGCAGCCTACTCGCGGGGGGCGCCGACACTGAAGCTTTCTTT.

This clonotype was recorded at least ten times. This rearrangement joins TRBV2 to TRBJ2-1, with 10 bases identical to TRBD1. Germline trimming cut 4 bases from V and 5 bases from J; bases unmatched to any gene: 8. The CDR3 has 16 amino acids. Per germline, CDR1 SNHLY and CDR2 FYNNEI. The CDR3 protein is CASSGWAGQGDNEQFF. Here the CDR3 DNA reads TGTGCCAGCAGTGGATGGGCCGGACAGGGGGACAATGAGCAGTTCTTC.

In its sample, this clonotype was seen many times. The V gene is TRBV2, the J gene TRBJ2-7, with 8 bases that match TRBD1. This CDR3 comprises 14 residues. J lost 3 bases, V lost 7 bases, and 8 bases had no gene match. Germline V gene lookup returns CDR1 SNHLY and CDR2 FYNNEI. The chain's CDR3 is CASKRTGLNYEQYF. CDR3 in DNA: TGTGCCAGCAAGCGGACAGGGCTAAACTACGAGCAGTACTTC.

This clonotype was observed at least ten times. J is TRBJ2-7 and V is TRBV29-1; D call uncertain. CDR1 SQVTM and CDR2 ANQGSEA come from the germline V gene. The CDR3 length is 13 residues. Trimming cost V 5 bases and J 4 bases, with 15 bases left between them. The CDR3 region has the DNA TGCAGCGTTAACAACCCGACCGGATACGAGCAGTACTTC. Translating gives CSVNNPTGYEQYF.

This clonotype was seen many times. J is TRBJ1-2 and V is TRBV7-3; D unresolved. Germline V gene data show CDR1 as SGHTA and CDR2 as FQGTGA. Trimming shortened V by 3 bases and J by 1 base, and 12 bases separated the two germline ends. This CDR3 is built from 15 residues. CDR3 protein: CASSFLERFNYGYTF. The CDR3 DNA follows: TGTGCCAGCAGCTTTTTGGAACGGTTTAACTATGGCTACACCTTC.

This clonotype appeared a few times. This may come from a read error, since a much larger clone is one base off. The CDR3 loop is CASSFRQDSCEQYF. For the CDR3, the DNA is TGTGCCAGCAGCTTCCGACAGGATTCCTGCGAGCAGTACTTC. The genes are TRBV7-2 and TRBJ2-7, with D perhaps TRBD1 (6 bases). CDR1 is SGHTA, CDR2 FQGNSA, per germline. The CDR3 spans 14 residues. Variable domain in full (rest from reference TRBV7-2 and TRBJ2-7): GAGVSQSPSNKVTEKGKDVELRCDPISGHTALYWYRQSLGQGLEFLIYFQGNSAPDKSGLPSDRFSAERTGGSVSTLTIQRTQQEDSAVYLCASSFRQDSCEQYFGPGTRLTVT.

The chain combines TRBV20-1 with TRBJ2-2; D might be TRBD2 (6 bases). The germline CDR1 and CDR2 sequences are DFQATT and SNEGSKA (reference sequence). V lost 6 bases, J lost 1 base, and 18 bases lay in between. This CDR3 comprises 16 residues. CDR3 sequence reads: CSANAEGTGNTGELFF. The CDR3 region has the DNA TGCAGTGCCAACGCCGAAGGGACTGGGAACACCGGGGAGCTGTTTTTT.

This clonotype was observed at least ten times. V is TRBV6-2 or TRBV6-3 and J is TRBJ2-2, with D unclear. CDR1 and CDR2 (germline): MNHEY, SVGEGT. Trimming cost V 4 bases and J 4 bases, with 7 bases left between them. CDR3 length equals 13 residues. The CDR3 sequence is CASSSTRTGELFF. CDR3 DNA: TGTGCCAGCAGTTCGACACGCACCGGGGAGCTGTTTTTT.

In this sample, this clonotype turned up many times. The V gene is TRBV24-1, the J gene TRBJ1-5; D call uncertain. Per germline, CDR1 KGHDR and CDR2 SFDVKD. V shed 5 bases and J shed 10 bases, with 14 bases lying between them. There are 13 residues in the CDR3. CDR3 bases: TGTGCCACCAGTGGAACCAAACTGGGACCCCAGCATTTT. This gives the protein CATSGTKLGPQHF.

This clonotype was observed at least ten times. The rearrangement links TRBV13 to TRBJ2-7; no clear D gene. The CDR3 loop spans 14 amino acids. CDR1 is PRHDT, CDR2 FYEKMQ, per germline (reference sequence). The V end lost 2 bases, the J end lost 0 bases, and 8 bases lay between the germline ends. In DNA form, the CDR3 reads TGTGCCAGCAGCTTATTCTCGGACTCCTACGAGCAGTACTTC. Translation: CASSLFSDSYEQYF. The variable domain in full, with the rest retrieved from reference TRBV13 and TRBJ2-7, is AAGVIQSPRHLIKEKRETATLKCYPIPRHDTVYWYQQGPGQDPQFLISFYEKMQSDKGSIPDRFSAQQFSDYHSELNMSSLELGDSALYFCASSLFSDSYEQYFGPGTRLTVT.

This clonotype was recorded at least ten times. The CDR3 reads CASSLSRASGRGSYNEQFF. CDR3 DNA sequence: TGTGCCAGCAGTTTATCCAGGGCTAGCGGGAGAGGCTCCTACAATGAGCAGTTCTTC. The chain joins TRBV12-3 or TRBV12-4 to TRBJ2-1; TRBD2 matches 10 bases. The CDR3 is 19 residues long. Trimming took 2 bases from V and 0 from J; bases not matched to a gene: 10.

A note on this clonotype: A much more abundant neighbour one base away suggests this may be a read error. V usage is TRBV5-1 and J usage is TRBJ2-7, with 11 bases that match TRBD2. Germline values: CDR1 SGHRS, CDR2 YFSETQ. This CDR3 is 16 amino acids long. The CDR3 DNA sequence: TGCGCCAGCAGCTTTCCCGGGACTAGCGGATCCTACGAGCAGTGCTTC. Its translation: CASSFPGTSGSYEQCF.

This chain joins TRBV28 and TRBJ1-6; 7 nucleotides agree with TRBD1. CDR1 is MDHEN, CDR2 SYDVKM, per germline. Unmatched junction bases numbered 9, after V lost 6 bases and J lost 10 bases. This CDR3 is 14 amino acids long. CDR3 protein: CASSPHRGDSPLHF. Written as DNA, the CDR3 is TGTGCCAGCAGCCCACACAGGGGAGACTCACCCCTCCACTTT.

This clonotype was seen a handful of times. This sequence joins TRBV24-1 and TRBJ1-2; TRBD1 might be the D (5 bases). Trimming stripped 5 bases from V and 7 bases from J, with 13 bases between. This CDR3 spans 13 amino acids. CDR1 KGHDR and CDR2 SFDVKD come from the germline V gene. The DNA for the CDR3 is TGTGCCACCAGTGTGGGGGAGACCATTGGCTACACCTTC. Amino acids: CATSVGETIGYTF.

This clonotype occurred many times. This rearrangement joins TRBV12-3 or TRBV12-4 to TRBJ1-3, with a weak D call TRBD1 (6 bases). CDR3 size: 15 residues. V was cut by 6 bases and J by 4 bases, with 16 bases left in between. The CDR3 sequence is CASSSTGIAGNTIYF. The CDR3 DNA follows: TGTGCCAGCAGCTCTACAGGGATAGCCGGAAACACCATATATTTT.

V is TRBV19 and J is TRBJ2-1; TRBD2 matches at 9 bases. Germline V gives CDR1 LNHDA, CDR2 SQIVND (reference sequence). Trimming removed 1 base from V and 5 bases from J; junction bases left unmatched: 3. The CDR3 spans 15 residues. Here the CDR3 reads CASSIVASGDNEQFF. DNA for the CDR3: TGTGCCAGTAGTATAGTGGCTAGCGGGGACAATGAGCAGTTCTTC.